Presented here are 17 T cell receptor beta chains from one specimen sequenced in a study of blood T cell repertoires in COVID-19. Clones were sequenced by immunoSEQ multiplex PCR, and TCRdb holds only the in-frame ones, with some missing. Among roughly 120,000 clones listed, roughly 92% were seen once. The specimen was peripheral blood. The receptors originated from a man aged 50 or older with COVID-19, enrolled during active disease.

This sequence joins TRBV7-3 and TRBJ2-7; TRBD2 matches at 7 bases. Germline V gives CDR1 SGHTA, CDR2 FQGTGA. V trimming: 5 bases; J trimming: 0 bases; junction bases outside the gene matches: 10. The CDR3 sequence is 16 residues long. The CDR3, as DNA: TGTGCCAGCAGCCGAGAGGCTAGCGGTCTCTCCTACGAGCAGTACTTC. Translation: CASSREASGLSYEQYF.

This chain connects TRBV7-9 to TRBJ2-2, with TRBD2 identical over 9 bases. The V gene's germline CDR1 is SEHNR and CDR2 FQNEAQ (reference sequence). This CDR3 spans 16 amino acids. V was pared by 2 bases and J by 1 base, with 2 bases of the junction left unmatched. CDR3 sequence reads: CASSLLAGLNTGELFF. The CDR3 nucleotides are TGTGCCAGCAGCTTACTAGCGGGGCTGAACACCGGGGAGCTGTTTTTT. The full variable domain, its missing parts supplied by reference TRBV7-9 and TRBJ2-2, is DTGVSQNPRHKITKRGQNVTFRCDPISEHNRLYWYRQTLGQGPEFLTYFQNEAQLEKSRLLSDRFSAERPKGSFSTLEIQRTEQGDSAMYLCASSLLAGLNTGELFFGEGSRLTVL.

The V and J genes are TRBV4-2 and TRBJ1-3; 10 nucleotides agree with TRBD1. Germline CDR1 reads LGHNA; CDR2 reads YNFKEQ. J gave up 3 bases and V 0 bases, and 5 bases lay outside the gene matches. The CDR3 covers 17 residues. The CDR3 reads CASSQELRTGGGNTIYF. CDR3 in DNA: TGTGCCAGCAGCCAAGAGCTACGGACAGGGGGTGGAAACACCATATATTTT.

This chain joins TRBV5-1 and TRBJ2-3, with D hard to call. CDR1 is SGHRS, CDR2 YFSETQ, per germline. The CDR3 length is 14 residues. V lost 1 base and J 4 bases, leaving 10 bases between the germline ends. CDR3 amino acids: CASSLYPLADTQYF. Written as DNA, the CDR3 is TGCGCCAGCAGCTTGTACCCCCTAGCAGATACGCAGTATTTT.

The chain employs TRBV24-1 and TRBJ2-3, with TRBD2 matching 7 bases. The V segment lost 1 base and the J segment 14 bases; nucleotides outside the gene matches: 8. Germline CDR1 and CDR2: KGHDR and SFDVKD. There are 13 residues in the CDR3. In nucleotides, the CDR3 is TGTGCCACCAGTGATTTTCAGGCGGGAGAACGGTATTTT. This encodes CATSDFQAGERYF.

V and J are TRBV7-9 and TRBJ2-1, with D perhaps TRBD1 (6 bases). Trimming took off 11 bases at V and 6 bases at J, with 17 bases between the two ends. Germline V gene sequence: CDR1 SEHNR, CDR2 FQNEAQ (reference sequence). The CDR3 is 13 amino acids. Here the CDR3 DNA reads TGTGCCGGGACCATCGGGGACATCAATGAGCAGTTCTTC. Its translation is CAGTIGDINEQFF.

The CDR3, as DNA: TGCGCCAGCAGCCAAGATCCCGACAGGTATAGGGCAGATACGCAGTATTTT. Translation: CASSQDPDRYRADTQYF. The chain couples TRBV4-1 to TRBJ2-3, with a tentative D call TRBD1 (6 bases). Trimming stripped 0 bases from V and 4 bases from J, with 17 bases between. The CDR3 runs to 17 residues. Germline V gives CDR1 MGHRA, CDR2 YSYEKL.

This clone turned up a few times. The rearrangement uses TRBV7-2 and TRBJ1-5; the D is unclear. This CDR3 spans 13 amino acids. V lost 3 bases to trimming and J lost 4 bases, with 7 bases between them. Germline V gives CDR1 SGHTA, CDR2 FQGNSA. CDR3 in DNA: TGTGCCAGCAGCTTCTTGAGGAATCAGCCCCAGCATTTT. As protein: CASSFLRNQPQHF.

This clone appeared once. The V gene is TRBV27, the J gene TRBJ1-5, with D hard to call. Trimming pared 3 bases from V and 5 bases from J, leaving 8 bases between. In germline, CDR1 is MNHEY, CDR2 SMNVEV (reference sequence). The CDR3 totals 13 residues. CDR3 sequence: CASSLDSDQPQHF. The CDR3 DNA reads TGTGCCAGCAGTTTGGACTCGGATCAGCCCCAGCATTTT.

This sequence joins TRBV7-8 and TRBJ1-1, with D unresolved. The germline V gene has CDR1 SGHVS and CDR2 FQNEAQ. The CDR3 loop spans 14 amino acids. Trimming shortened V by 2 bases and J by 2 bases, and 9 bases separated the two germline ends. The DNA of the CDR3 is TGTGCCAGCAGCTTATCAGTGTTAAACACTGAAGCTTTCTTT. Translation: CASSLSVLNTEAFF.

The chain employs TRBV28 and TRBJ2-7; D gene ambiguous. The germline V and J ends were trimmed by 3 bases and 5 bases, with 11 bases remaining between them. The V gene's germline CDR1 is MDHEN and CDR2 SYDVKM. The CDR3 is 13 amino acids. For the CDR3, the DNA is TGTGCCAGCAGTTTCCGCCTAGTGGACGAGCAGTACGTC. The encoded protein is CASSFRLVDEQYV.

V and J are TRBV15 and TRBJ2-1, with 8 bases matching TRBD2. This CDR3 has 15 amino acids. The V gene end was trimmed by 4 bases and the J gene end by 6 bases; junction bases not matched to a gene: 8. Germline V gives CDR1 LNHNV, CDR2 YYDKDF (reference sequence). CDR3 amino acids: CATSNQREISNEQFF. The CDR3 DNA is TGTGCCACCAGCAACCAGCGGGAGATAAGCAATGAGCAGTTCTTC.

The chain combines TRBV5-1 with TRBJ2-5; D is perhaps TRBD2 (6 bases). V lost 4 bases and J lost 5, with 15 bases in between. Germline lookup yields CDR1 SGHRS and CDR2 YFSETQ. The CDR3 is made up of 14 amino acids. The CDR3, as DNA: TGCGCCAGCAGCCCGACCCCGGGAGCCGAGACCCAGTACTTC. Its protein is CASSPTPGAETQYF.

This clone was seen a few times. The chain links TRBV6-4 to TRBJ1-4; 12 positions match TRBD1. V lost 4 bases to trimming and J lost 8 bases; unmatched junction nucleotides: 5. Germline V CDR1 and CDR2: MRHNA, SNTAGT. The CDR3 totals 15 residues. CDR3 residues: CASSAFGTGGEKLFF. As DNA, the CDR3 is TGTGCCAGCAGTGCCTTCGGGACAGGGGGCGAAAAACTGTTTTTT.

The V call is TRBV7-2, the J call TRBJ2-1; D is possibly TRBD1 (6 bases). CDR3 length: 15 residues. The germline V gene encodes CDR1 SGHTA and CDR2 FQGNSA. The V end lost 1 base, the J end lost 1 base, and 8 bases lay between the germline ends. The CDR3 protein is CASSLVTGSYNEQFF. CDR3 DNA: TGTGCCAGCAGCTTAGTAACAGGGTCCTACAATGAGCAGTTCTTC. The variable domain in full, completed from reference TRBV7-2 and TRBJ2-1, reads GAGVSQSPSNKVTEKGKDVELRCDPISGHTALYWYRQSLGQGLEFLIYFQGNSAPDKSGLPSDRFSAERTGGSVSTLTIQRTQQEDSAVYLCASSLVTGSYNEQFFGPGTRLTVL.

This chain links TRBV3-1 (or the pseudogene TRBV3-2) with TRBJ2-5, with D possibly matching TRBD2 (6 bases). The CDR3 spans 15 residues. Germline CDR1 LGHDT, CDR2 YNNKEL (reference sequence). Trimming shortened V by 4 bases and J by 0 bases, and 12 bases separated the two germline ends. For the CDR3, the DNA is TGTGCCAGCAGCCCAAAACTAGCTTACCAAGAGACCCAGTACTTC. Amino acid sequence: CASSPKLAYQETQYF.

V usage is TRBV15 and J usage is TRBJ2-2, with D maybe TRBD2 (6 bases). Trimming pared 1 base from V and 4 bases from J, leaving 16 bases between. This CDR3 spans 17 amino acids. Germline assignment: CDR1 LNHNV and CDR2 YYDKDF (reference sequence). For the CDR3, the DNA is TGTGCCACCAGCAGAGGTGGCGGGACCAAAGTCACCGGGGAGCTGTTTTTT. Encoded protein: CATSRGGGTKVTGELFF. The variable domain in full, with the rest retrieved from reference TRBV15 and TRBJ2-2, is DAMVIQNPRYQVTQFGKPVTLSCSQTLNHNVMYWYQQKSSQAPKLLFHYYDKDFNNEADTPDNFQSRRPNTSFCFLDIRSPGLGDTAMYLCATSRGGGTKVTGELFFGEGSRLTVL.